The 24 T cell receptor beta chains reported below all come from one sample, sequenced in a study of OX40 agonist ivuxolimab in advanced cancers. TCRdb keeps only in-frame clones here, not all; method: immunoSEQ multiplex PCR. The table lists roughly 76,000 clones, under 95% of them singletons. The sequenced sample was CD4+ or CD8+ T cells sorted from blood, obtained in a trial of the OX40 agonist ivuxolimab. These TCRs come from an adult with an advanced solid tumor such as melanoma, head and neck, liver or kidney cancer.

V gene TRBV5-1 combines with J gene TRBJ2-1, with TRBD2 as a possible D gene (6 bases). This CDR3 is 16 amino acids long. Germline V gives CDR1 SGHRS, CDR2 YFSETQ. Trimming took 6 bases from V and 7 from J, leaving 23 bases between them. In nucleotides, the CDR3 is TGCGCCAGCACCAAAAATCTAGCGTACCCCCCGAATGAGCAGTTCTTC. It yields the protein CASTKNLAYPPNEQFF.

The chain has TRBV27 and TRBJ1-1; D ambiguous. This CDR3 is built from 14 residues. V was trimmed by 2 bases and J by 0 bases, leaving 7 bases between them. Germline V gives CDR1 MNHEY, CDR2 SMNVEV (reference sequence). CDR3 in amino acids: CASSLGGLNTEAFF. In DNA, the CDR3 is TGTGCCAGCAGTTTAGGCGGCTTGAACACTGAAGCTTTCTTT.

This chain uses TRBV7-9 with TRBJ2-1; TRBD1 might be the D (5 bases). Looked up from germline, CDR1 is SEHNR and CDR2 is FQNEAQ (reference sequence). The CDR3 covers 15 residues. V lost 1 base to trimming and J lost 5 bases, with 12 bases between them. The CDR3: CASSLGQGINNEQFF. The CDR3 DNA sequence: TGTGCCAGCAGCTTAGGTCAGGGAATCAACAATGAGCAGTTCTTC.

The genes are TRBV19 and TRBJ2-5, with 7 bases that match TRBD1. This CDR3 has 14 amino acids. V was pared by 1 base and J by 4 bases, with 3 bases of the junction left unmatched. The germline V gene encodes CDR1 LNHDA and CDR2 SQIVND (reference sequence). This chain's CDR3 is CASSIGQGRETQYF. Written as DNA, the CDR3 is TGTGCCAGTAGTATAGGACAGGGAAGAGAGACCCAGTACTTC.

The V call is TRBV7-3, the J call TRBJ1-1; no firm D call. Looked up from germline, CDR1 is SGHTA and CDR2 is FQGTGA. The germline V and J ends were trimmed by 3 bases and 5 bases, with 10 bases remaining between them. This CDR3 comprises 13 residues. The CDR3 is CASSFFPGTEAFF. The CDR3 DNA sequence: TGTGCCAGCAGCTTCTTCCCTGGGACTGAAGCTTTCTTT.

This sequence joins TRBV27 and TRBJ2-3; D is undetermined. Deletions cut 5 bases from V and 1 base from J, with 19 bases between. The CDR3 extends over 17 amino acids. The germline V gene encodes CDR1 MNHEY and CDR2 SMNVEV (reference sequence). In DNA form, the CDR3 reads TGTGCCAGCAGTCCCCCCTCTCTGAGTTTGGGCACAGATACGCAGTATTTT. Translating it yields CASSPPSLSLGTDTQYF.

The chain employs TRBV4-1 and TRBJ2-7; D gene ambiguous. Trimming pared 4 bases from V and 1 base from J, leaving 8 bases between. In germline, CDR1 is MGHRA, CDR2 YSYEKL. The CDR3 consists of 13 residues. CDR3 loop: CASSRGPSYEQYF. The CDR3 nucleotides are TGCGCCAGCAGCCGTGGACCATCCTACGAGCAGTACTTC.

The chain carries TRBV5-4 and TRBJ2-7, with TRBD2 matching over 9 bases. CDR3 length equals 15 residues. Germline CDR1 SGHNT, CDR2 YYREEE (reference sequence). With V trimmed by 0 bases and J by 2 bases, 3 bases remained unmatched. In nucleotides, the CDR3 is TGTGCCAGCAGCTTGGGAGCGGGAGGCACCTACGAGCAGTACTTC. Amino acids: CASSLGAGGTYEQYF.

This chain links TRBV5-4 with TRBJ2-7, with D maybe TRBD1 (6 bases). The CDR3 sequence is 14 residues long. Germline V lookup: CDR1 SGHNT, CDR2 YYREEE (reference sequence). Trimming shortened V by 2 bases and J by 1 base, and 10 bases separated the two germline ends. The DNA for the CDR3 is TGTGCCAGCAGCTTCACAGGGTCTTCCTACGAGCAGTACTTC. It codes for CASSFTGSSYEQYF.

This chain joins TRBV28 and TRBJ2-1, with D perhaps matching TRBD2 (5 bases). The germline V gene has CDR1 MDHEN and CDR2 SYDVKM. This CDR3 comprises 14 residues. Trimming took off 7 bases at V and 7 bases at J, with 17 bases between the two ends. CDR3 in DNA: TGTGCCAGCACAGGAAGGGTGAGGGCGAATGAGCAGTTCTTC. Protein: CASTGRVRANEQFF. Filled out from reference TRBV28 and TRBJ2-1, the complete variable domain reads DVKVTQSSRYLVKRTGEKVFLECVQDMDHENMFWYRQDPGLGLRLIYFSYDVKMKEKGDIPEGYSVSREKKERFSLILESASTNQTSMYLCASTGRVRANEQFFGPGTRLTVL.

This chain joins TRBV7-9 and TRBJ2-1, with D possibly being TRBD2 (5 bases). The CDR3 loop spans 15 amino acids. V was clipped by 2 bases and J by 8 bases, with 16 bases between them. Germline-derived CDR1 and CDR2 are SEHNR and FQNEAQ (reference sequence). The DNA for the CDR3 is TGTGCCAGCAGCTTACGGATAGCGTCTAGGGATGAGCAGTTCTTC. Its protein is CASSLRIASRDEQFF.

J is TRBJ2-7 and V is TRBV6-1, with D perhaps TRBD2 (6 bases). Germline CDR1 is MNHNS and CDR2 is SASEGT. Trimming took 5 bases from V and 6 from J, leaving 17 bases between them. CDR3 length: 14 amino acids. CDR3 in DNA: TGTGCCAGCAGTCCCCTGCGGGACCGCGGCGAGCAGTACTTC. This gives the protein CASSPLRDRGEQYF.

V is TRBV7-9 and J is TRBJ1-6; 8 bases match TRBD1. The CDR3 is 18 amino acids. J lost 5 bases, V lost 5 bases, and 14 bases had no gene match. Germline CDR1 SEHNR, CDR2 FQNEAQ (reference sequence). Here the CDR3 reads CASSPGQGPLYDNSPLHF. In DNA, the CDR3 is TGTGCCAGCAGCCCCGGACAGGGCCCGCTGTACGATAATTCACCCCTCCACTTT. The whole variable domain, filled in from reference TRBV7-9 and TRBJ1-6, reads DTGVSQNPRHKITKRGQNVTFRCDPISEHNRLYWYRQTLGQGPEFLTYFQNEAQLEKSRLLSDRFSAERPKGSFSTLEIQRTEQGDSAMYLCASSPGQGPLYDNSPLHFGNGTRLTVT.

The chain employs TRBV25-1 and TRBJ1-2; unclear D gene. The V end lost 4 bases, the J end lost 6 bases, and 18 bases lay between the germline ends. Germline CDR1 MGHDK, CDR2 SYGVNS. The CDR3 is made up of 15 amino acids. CDR3 loop: CASSGTVRTVDGYTF. The DNA for the CDR3 is TGTGCCAGCAGTGGGACGGTCCGGACGGTAGATGGCTACACCTTC.

V is TRBV27 and J is TRBJ2-3; D uncertain. Germline CDR1 is MNHEY and CDR2 is SMNVEV (reference sequence). V was shortened by 8 bases and J by 1 base, with 10 bases between the two germline ends. This CDR3 is built from 13 residues. CDR3 bases: TGTGCCAGCGAAGCCCTGGGCACAGATACGCAGTATTTT. Its translation: CASEALGTDTQYF.

The chain combines TRBV27 with TRBJ1-5; D is ambiguous. This CDR3 is built from 15 residues. Trimming removed 0 bases from V and 8 bases from J, with 14 bases in between. Germline V lookup: CDR1 MNHEY, CDR2 SMNVEV (reference sequence). The CDR3, as DNA: TGTGCCAGCAGTTTATCTGGAACACGGATTGAGCCCCAGCATTTT. Translated: CASSLSGTRIEPQHF.

This clone was seen a single time. The V and J genes are TRBV11-3 and TRBJ2-7, with 10 bases lining up with TRBD2. CDR1 is SGHNT and CDR2 is YENEEA in the germline V gene. The trim removed 5 bases at V and 2 bases at J, leaving 6 bases unmatched. CDR3 length: 15 residues. The CDR3 here is CASSRGLAETYEQYF. CDR3 nucleotide sequence: TGTGCCAGCAGCCGCGGACTAGCGGAGACCTACGAGCAGTACTTC.

CDR3 DNA sequence: TGCGCCAGCAGTGACCCCTGGGAGACCCAGTACTTC. Translating gives CASSDPWETQYF. This sequence joins TRBV10-2 and TRBJ2-5; D is undetermined. The CDR3 is 12 amino acids. V lost 3 bases and J 5 bases, leaving 7 bases between the germline ends. The germline V gene encodes CDR1 WSHSY and CDR2 SAAADI.

This clone has just one count. The chain is built from TRBV21-1 and TRBJ2-7; the DNA was not used to check the table's D call, TRBD1. TRBV21-1 represents a pseudogene. The length of the CDR3 is 14 residues. The CDR3 sequence: CASTPGTVFYEQYF. Here the CDR3 DNA reads TGTGCCAGCACCCCCGGGACAGTATTTTACGAGCAGTACTTC.

CDR3 amino acids: CASSYPTSGRAYEQYF. As DNA, the CDR3 is TGTGCCAGCAGTTACCCGACTAGCGGGAGAGCGTACGAGCAGTACTTC. The rearrangement uses TRBV28 and TRBJ2-7; 12 nucleotides align to TRBD2. V lost 4 bases to trimming and J lost 4 bases; unmatched junction nucleotides: 8. The CDR3 length is 16 residues. Looked up from germline, CDR1 is MDHEN and CDR2 is SYDVKM.

The chain links TRBV6-5 to TRBJ2-1; TRBD1 matches 7 bases. Germline V lookup: CDR1 MNHEY, CDR2 SVGAGI. The CDR3 is made up of 13 amino acids. The V and J ends lost 5 bases and 6 bases, in that order; junction bases with no gene match: 4. The CDR3, as DNA: TGTGCCAGCAGTCCGGGACAGAGCAATGAGCAGTTCTTC. Amino acid sequence: CASSPGQSNEQFF.

The chain recombines TRBV4-1 with TRBJ1-1, with D maybe TRBD1 (5 bases). The CDR3 has 13 residues. Germline lookup yields CDR1 MGHRA and CDR2 YSYEKL. Trimming stripped 4 bases from V and 1 base from J, with 7 bases between. CDR3 in amino acids: CASSPTANTEAFF. The CDR3 nucleotides read TGCGCCAGCAGCCCGACAGCGAACACTGAAGCTTTCTTT.

The J gene is TRBJ1-6, the V gene TRBV9, with D possibly being TRBD1 (5 bases). Trimming left V 3 bases short and J 8 bases short, with 9 bases between. CDR1 SGDLS and CDR2 YYNGEE come from the germline V gene. The CDR3 contains 13 residues. The CDR3 sequence: CASSGGGDSPLHF. DNA for the CDR3: TGTGCCAGCAGCGGGGGAGGGGATTCACCCCTCCACTTT.

This clone is deemed medium-sized. This sample also contains other DNA sequences that code for the same CDR3. The V and J genes are TRBV27 and TRBJ1-1; no reliable D call. This CDR3 spans 10 amino acids. The V and J ends lost 6 bases and 4 bases respectively, with 3 bases between them. Germline CDR1 is MNHEY and CDR2 is SMNVEV (reference sequence). The CDR3 sequence is CASRGTEAFF. CDR3 nucleotides: TGTGCCAGCAGGGGCACTGAAGCTTTCTTT.